This T cell receptor (beta chain) is from a study of blood T cell repertoires in COVID-19. Germline CDR1 and CDR2: SQVTM and ANQGSEA. The CDR3 totals 12 residues. Trimming removed 6 bases at V and 2 bases at J, with 11 bases between. Assay: immunoSEQ multiplex PCR; the TCRdb copy retains only in-frame clones and omits some. The sample carries around 290,000 clones, over 75% recorded once. Across about two dozen US areas, participants ranged in age from 18 to 89 years. Categorization into cohorts depended on clinical history that participants reported. Cohort 3 recovery required two negative PCRs, clearance, or symptom resolution.

The source of this sequence is a woman in her twenties or thirties who had recovered from COVID-19. Sample: PBMCs or T cells enriched from blood (not recorded which). The chain employs TRBV29-1 and TRBJ2-7; TRBD1 is a possible D gene (6 bases). The CDR3 DNA follows: TGCAGCGTCACATGGACAGCCTACGAGCAGTACTTC. Translating it yields CSVTWTAYEQYF.